Presented here are 5 T cell receptor beta chains from one specimen sequenced in a study of glioma-infiltrating T cells. The iRepertoire nested amplicon-rescue multiplex PCR amplified TCR alpha and beta CDR3s from RNA. TCRdb passed the multiplex PCR reads through MiXCR, listing each CDR3 protein once. The sample includes about 3,900 distinct CDR3 sequences, approximately 92% of them seen just once. Source material: glioma tissue, nonneoplastic brain tissue, or PBMCs (not recorded which). Receptor source: a human donor with low-grade glioma or glioblastoma, undergoing nonglioma brain surgery, or in good health (not recorded which).

Comments on this clonotype: This beta chain was picked up by a library intended for alpha chains and is off target, so its count carries little meaning. V usage is TRBV6-6 and J usage is TRBJ2-3; D remains unclear. Germline V gene sequence: CDR1 MNHNY, CDR2 SVGAGI (reference sequence). The CDR3 loop spans 11 amino acids. Trimming removed 3 bases at V and 5 bases at J, with 3 bases between. The CDR3 region has the DNA TGTGCCAGCAGTTATATAGATACGCAGTATTTT. Protein product: CASSYIDTQYF.

About this clonotype itself: This beta chain turned up in a library designed for alpha chains; as an off-target read, its abundance says little. V usage is TRBV20-1 and J usage is TRBJ1-1; 7 bases are a match to TRBD1. CDR1 is DFQATT, CDR2 SNEGSKA, per germline (reference sequence). J was trimmed by 9 bases and V by 5 bases; bases with no gene match: 12. CDR3 length: 13 residues. CDR3 DNA sequence: TGCAGTGCTTACGGACAGGTTGGGGGTCAAGCTTTCTTT. Its translation: CSAYGQVGGQAFF.

For this clonotype: Because this beta chain is a stray read in a library intended to capture alpha chains, its abundance should not be given much weight. The rearrangement uses TRBV25-1 and TRBJ1-1, with D possibly being TRBD1 (5 bases). V gave up 2 bases and J gave up 0 bases, with 13 bases separating them. Germline V CDR1 and CDR2: MGHDK, SYGVNS. CDR3 length: 16 residues. In nucleotides, the CDR3 is TGTGCCAGCAGTGAAGGGCAGGGAGGAATGAACACTGAAGCTTTCTTT. Translated: CASSEGQGGMNTEAFF.

Turning to this clonotype: Little can be read into the size of this beta chain, an off-target read in a library designed for alpha chains. This chain joins TRBV6-6 and TRBJ2-1, with TRBD1 matching 7 bases. From germline, CDR1 is MNHNY and CDR2 SVGAGI (reference sequence). This CDR3 has 15 amino acids. J gave up 4 bases and V 7 bases, and 10 bases lay outside the gene matches. The CDR3 reads CASTSLGTAYNEQFF. In nucleotides, the CDR3 is TGTGCCAGCACCTCCCTCGGGACAGCTTACAATGAGCAGTTCTTC.

As to this clonotype: The library was built for alpha chains, so this beta chain is an off-target read and its size means little. CDR3 region: CASRGTSGASYNEQFF. In nucleotides, the CDR3 is TGTGCCAGCAGGGGGACTAGCGGGGCCTCCTACAATGAGCAGTTCTTC. This chain connects TRBV28 to TRBJ2-1; 13 bases are a match to TRBD2. The V segment lost 6 bases and the J segment 0 bases; nucleotides outside the gene matches: 2. The germline gives CDR1 MDHEN, CDR2 SYDVKM. The CDR3 runs to 16 residues.